This T cell receptor (beta chain) comes out of a study of blood T cell repertoires in COVID-19 (dated by TCRdb to 2020 to 2022). For the study in its entirety: The collaborator samples originated in the United States, Italy and Spain and spanned the acute and convalescent phases of COVID-19. The material from the prospective study consisted of cDNA or gDNA derived from T cells, B-cell-depleted T cells, or PBMCs. Deeply sampled blood TCRbeta repertoires from subjects exposed to, actively infected with, or recovered from COVID-19 were included in the dataset. The repertoires were released in a freely available public database intended as a resource for research on the immune response to SARS-CoV-2. Samples came from the ongoing ImmuneRACE study (first 160 participants) plus 1,254 subjects from 6 global collaborators. Nearly every sample came with metadata listing a de-identified subject ID, COVID-19 status, age in years and sex. Where available, HLA class I and class II types were taken from metadata supplied by the sample provider and were not determined by assay-based typing.

The CDR3 covers 13 residues, taking in both the cysteine and the phenylalanine. Only the CDR3 DNA stays, 39 bases, in frame from base 1. From V the trimming removes 5 bases and from J it removes 4 bases, while the gene matches leave 4 bases of the junction unaccounted for. CDR1 is given as SGHRS and CDR2 as YFSETQ, both from the germline V gene. In the prospective study, participants were roughly 18 to 90 years old, resided in under 30 geographic areas of the United States, and were enrolled through a virtual design. In the prospective study, cohorts were assigned on the basis of participant-reported clinical history obtained from a screening survey and a study questionnaire. ImmuneRACE Cohort 3 recovered participants were defined by two consecutive negative NP/OP PCR tests, healthcare professional clearance, or symptom resolution. Each participant in the prospective study had whole blood, serum and a nasopharyngeal or oropharyngeal swab collected by mobile phlebotomists. Participants in the prospective study had the option to provide additional blood draws and questionnaires over a roughly 2-month period. Before DNA extraction, blood samples from the prospective study were shipped at room temperature or frozen.

With regard to this clone: Its antigen target is currently unknown. No much larger clone exists at a distance of one base, and base qualities are not known.

TCRbeta CDR3 regions were amplified from genomic DNA using the immunoSEQ Assay, a bias-controlled multiplex PCR. In the source study's methods: Within the assay, amplification of reference gene primers was used to estimate how many nucleated cells each sample contained. To quantify the absolute abundance of each unique TCRbeta CDR3 rearrangement, sequence reads were collapsed and filtered. Productive Simpson clonality was computed per sample as the square root of Simpson's diversity index over productive rearrangements. Drawn from immuneACCESS, this table holds only the in-frame rearrangements with V and J called that TCRdb kept. Clones are partly lost; checked studies trace under half to an unresolved V gene and leave the rest unexplained. V, J and clone size are taken as reported in that table, and D and trimming were inferred from the DNA itself. The sample table holds around 220,000 clones, of which 80% to 95% were seen once. Around 2% of the sample is in the top ten clones.

The paper as a whole reports these results and caveats: Clinical and demographic metadata were provided uncurated, with the amount varying by source and participant.

The TCR comes from a woman aged 18-35 years who had recovered from COVID-19. Sequenced input: PBMCs or T cells enriched from blood (not recorded which). The chain is made from TRBV5-1 and TRBJ1-1, with 8 bases matching TRBD1. The CDR3 has the sequence CASRGTGGTEAFF. The DNA sequence follows: TGCGCCAGCAGAGGAACAGGGGGCACTGAAGCTTTCTTT.